The 18 T cell receptor beta chains reported below all come from one sample, sequenced in a study of T cell responses to AZD1222 COVID-19 vaccine. TCRdb keeps only in-frame clones here, not all; method: immunoSEQ multiplex PCR. The sample includes over 110,000 clones, roughly nine tenths of them seen just once. This sample comprised peripheral blood, obtained on day 0 of AZD1222 vaccination. These receptors originate from an adult in good health.

The chain uses TRBV3-1 (or the pseudogene TRBV3-2) and TRBJ2-4; tentative D call: TRBD1 (5 bases). This CDR3 contains 18 residues. V was clipped by 4 bases and J by 0 bases, with 19 bases between them. Germline V gene data show CDR1 as LGHDT and CDR2 as YNNKEL (reference sequence). Here the CDR3 reads CASSPPVTVNLAKNIQYF. The DNA for the CDR3 is TGTGCCAGCAGCCCCCCGGTGACAGTAAATTTAGCCAAAAACATTCAGTACTTC.

This clone was seen only once. The genes are TRBV19 and TRBJ2-5, with 10 positions matching TRBD2. This CDR3 is 15 amino acids long. Germline V CDR1 and CDR2: LNHDA, SQIVND (reference sequence). Trimming cost V 5 bases and J 11 bases; bases outside gene matches: 14. The CDR3 sequence: CASSLPIAGGNLQYF. The CDR3 DNA is TGTGCCAGTAGTCTACCTATAGCGGGAGGAAATTTGCAGTACTTC.

The rearrangement joins TRBV30 to TRBJ1-5, with TRBD1 matching 9 bases. Looked up from germline, CDR1 is GTSNPN and CDR2 is SVGIG (reference sequence). CDR3 length equals 15 residues. V gave up 2 bases and J gave up 6 bases; unmatched junction bases: 8. CDR3 residues: CAWSRGQGPFQPQHF. In DNA, the CDR3 is TGTGCCTGGAGTCGGGGACAGGGACCTTTTCAGCCCCAGCATTTT.

The rearrangement joins TRBV12-3 or TRBV12-4 to TRBJ1-4; D might be TRBD1 (6 bases). This CDR3 comprises 13 residues. V lost 10 bases, J lost 4 bases, and 13 bases lay in between. CDR3 coding DNA: TGTGCCACCACAGGGCAGCTTAATGAAAAACTGTTTTTT. Translating gives CATTGQLNEKLFF.

The chain employs TRBV5-5 and TRBJ2-1; 9 nucleotides line up with TRBD1. CDR1 is SGHKS, CDR2 YYEKEE, per germline (reference sequence). The CDR3 runs to 14 residues. J lost 5 bases, V lost 0 bases, and 0 bases had no gene match. CDR3 bases: TGTGCCAGCAGCTTGGGGACAGGGGACAATGAGCAGTTCTTC. It encodes CASSLGTGDNEQFF.

This sequence joins TRBV9 and TRBJ1-1; D gene unclear. V shed 4 bases and J shed 2 bases, with 6 bases lying between them. CDR1 and CDR2 (germline): SGDLS, YYNGEE. This CDR3 region has 12 residues. CDR3 sequence (DNA): TGTGCCAGCAGCCAAATTAACACTGAAGCTTTCTTT. Its protein product is CASSQINTEAFF.

This rearrangement joins TRBV4-1 to TRBJ1-2; D remains ambiguous. The CDR3 totals 14 residues. Trimming shortened V by 4 bases and J by 4 bases, and 13 bases separated the two germline ends. Germline CDR1 MGHRA, CDR2 YSYEKL. This CDR3 reads CASSPDASIYGYTF. In nucleotides, the CDR3 is TGCGCCAGCAGCCCGGACGCGAGCATCTATGGCTACACCTTC.

This sequence joins TRBV9 and TRBJ1-1, with a weak D call TRBD1 (6 bases). The CDR3 has 15 amino acids. V lost 4 bases to trimming and J lost 11 bases, with 24 bases between them. CDR1 and CDR2 (germline): SGDLS, YYNGEE. The CDR3 is CASSPRTEGPSGAFF. In DNA, the CDR3 is TGTGCCAGCAGCCCCCGGACAGAAGGGCCCTCGGGGGCTTTCTTT.

This chain joins TRBV5-1 and TRBJ2-3; weak D call: TRBD1 (5 bases). Germline V CDR1 and CDR2: SGHRS, YFSETQ. The germline V and J ends were trimmed by 2 bases and 8 bases, with 21 bases remaining between them. The CDR3 is 16 residues long. The DNA for the CDR3 is TGCGCCAGCAGCTTTGATAGGGGCCCCTACAGTGGTACGCAGTATTTT. Amino acid sequence: CASSFDRGPYSGTQYF.

The chain combines TRBV9 with TRBJ2-7; TRBD2 aligns across 8 bases. Losses at the gene ends were 4 bases for V and 6 bases for J; bases not matched to a gene: 9. Germline values: CDR1 SGDLS, CDR2 YYNGEE. The CDR3 contains 14 residues. The CDR3 DNA follows: TGTGCCAGCAGCCTCCGGGAGGGGTTCAGCGAGCAGTACTTC. Protein: CASSLREGFSEQYF.

The chain joins TRBV30 to TRBJ1-5; D ambiguous. Germline loops: CDR1 GTSNPN, CDR2 SVGIG (reference sequence). V was trimmed by 1 base and J by 2 bases, leaving 9 bases between them. The CDR3 runs to 14 residues. CDR3 region: CAWSGPARNQPQHF. The DNA for the CDR3 is TGTGCCTGGAGTGGTCCAGCGCGCAATCAGCCCCAGCATTTT.

The V gene is TRBV19, the J gene TRBJ1-5; D might be TRBD1 (5 bases). Trimming stripped 4 bases from V and 2 bases from J, with 12 bases between. Germline lookup yields CDR1 LNHDA and CDR2 SQIVND (reference sequence). The CDR3 has 15 residues. DNA of the CDR3: TGTGCCAGTAGTACTCGCTCGACAGGCAATCAGCCCCAGCATTTT. The encoded protein is CASSTRSTGNQPQHF.

V and J are TRBV30 and TRBJ1-2; a weak D match, TRBD1 (5 bases). Trimming took off 3 bases at V and 7 bases at J, with 21 bases between the two ends. The length of the CDR3 is 15 residues. Germline-derived CDR1 and CDR2 are GTSNPN and SVGIG (reference sequence). CDR3 sequence (DNA): TGTGCCTGGAGGGGCCTGGACCGCTGGGACGGTGGCTACACCTTC. Amino acid sequence: CAWRGLDRWDGGYTF.

This chain uses TRBV30 with TRBJ2-7; D unclear. Trimming removed 2 bases at V and 2 bases at J, with 4 bases between. Germline lookup yields CDR1 GTSNPN and CDR2 SVGIG (reference sequence). This CDR3 has 11 residues. CDR3 in amino acids: CAWSQAYEQYF. As DNA, the CDR3 is TGTGCCTGGAGTCAGGCCTACGAGCAGTACTTC.

This rearrangement joins TRBV4-1 to TRBJ1-1; no definite D call. Germline V gene data show CDR1 as MGHRA and CDR2 as YSYEKL. This CDR3 comprises 12 residues. Trimming left V 2 bases short and J 11 bases short, with 12 bases between. The chain's CDR3 is CASSQPSIRAFF. The CDR3 nucleotides read TGCGCCAGCAGCCAACCGAGCATTCGGGCTTTCTTT.

The rearrangement uses TRBV9 and TRBJ2-3; a weak D match, TRBD1 (6 bases). CDR1 is SGDLS, CDR2 YYNGEE, per germline. V was clipped by 0 bases and J by 2 bases, with 10 bases between them. The CDR3 has 15 amino acids. CDR3: CASSVVGANTDTQYF. The CDR3, as DNA: TGTGCCAGCAGCGTAGTGGGGGCGAACACAGATACGCAGTATTTT.

The chain links TRBV7-2 to TRBJ1-5; D is ambiguous. The CDR3 sequence is 14 residues long. V lost 0 bases to trimming and J lost 3 bases, with 6 bases between them. Germline CDR1 reads SGHTA; CDR2 reads FQGNSA. The CDR3 bases are TGTGCCAGCAGCTTAGCGCTGAACAATCAGCCCCAGCATTTT. It codes for CASSLALNNQPQHF.

This clone was picked up a small number of times. V usage is TRBV28 and J usage is TRBJ1-2; 7 nucleotides align to TRBD1. CDR1 and CDR2 (germline): MDHEN, SYDVKM. Germline trimming cut 5 bases from V and 7 bases from J; bases unmatched to any gene: 4. The CDR3 is made up of 12 amino acids. The DNA for the CDR3 is TGTGCCAGCAGTAACAACAGGGGTGGCTACACCTTC. Its translation: CASSNNRGGYTF.